This paragraph covers one TCR beta chain sequence. This entry is derived from a study of early T cells in non-severe SARS-CoV-2 infection. In the study overall: The chains were unpaired, and the sequenced material was bulk RNA from unsorted whole blood.

Germline V lookup: CDR1 DFQATT, CDR2 SNEGSKA (reference sequence). The CDR3 spans 13 residues. The V and J ends lost 0 bases and 1 base respectively, with 6 bases between them. Each CDR3 protein is one row after TCRdb ran MiXCR on the 5' RACE reads. Of 68,000 or so distinct CDR3 sequences listed, 12% are singletons. Sequences were obtained from whole blood. This chain joins TRBV20-1 and TRBJ1-1; perhaps TRBD1 as D (6 bases). The receptor was isolated from an adult who was a healthcare worker with PCR-confirmed SARS-CoV-2 infection or an uninfected control (not recorded which). The CDR3 loop reads CSARETGNTEAFF. CDR3 DNA: TGCAGTGCTAGAGAGACAGGGAACACTGAAGCTTTCTTT.